This TCR beta chain was retrieved from a study of response to subunit inactivated influenza vaccine. TCRdb recomputed calls from the RT-PCR reads with MiXCR, one row per CDR3 protein. The sample contains some 850,000 distinct CDR3 sequences, under 20% of which appear only once. Remarks on this clonotype: What it binds is unknown.

The CDR3 totals 13 residues. Germline lookup yields CDR1 MNHEY and CDR2 SVGEGT. V was trimmed by 6 bases and J by 5 bases, leaving 12 bases between them. Study-level points and caveats: The study's authors posited that every seasonal influenza vaccination enlists few new T cells.

This chain links TRBV6-2 or TRBV6-3 with TRBJ2-3; tentative D call: TRBD2 (5 bases). This receptor was obtained from a middle-aged man who received an inactivated influenza vaccine. The specimen was PBMCs from blood, collected 4 to 6 days after vaccination. The CDR3 sequence is CASRVPGKDTQYF. CDR3 in DNA: TGTGCCAGCAGGGTGCCCGGGAAAGATACGCAGTATTTT.